The T cell receptor (beta chain) described here comes from a study of early T cells in non-severe SARS-CoV-2 infection. Background on the study: Unpaired chains resulted from sequencing bulk RNA of unsorted whole blood. Points from the study as a whole: In VDJdb matching, anti-spike CD8 responses were favored while private and CD4 specificities went missing.

In regard to this clonotype: The antigen is unknown.

This CDR3 spans 17 amino acids. Per the germline V gene, CDR1 is SGHTA and CDR2 is FQGNSA. The V and J ends lost 1 base and 2 bases respectively, with 15 bases between them. As part of library construction, unique molecular identifiers were attached to individual cDNA molecules. TCRdb recomputed calls from the 5' RACE reads with MiXCR, one row per CDR3 protein. The sample lists around 60,000 distinct CDR3 sequences, around 12% seen once, with around 4.5% in the top ten. The V and J genes are TRBV7-2 and TRBJ1-5; TRBD1 is a possible D gene (6 bases). Sample: whole blood. The TCR sequence derives from an adult who was a healthcare worker with PCR-confirmed SARS-CoV-2 infection or an uninfected control (not recorded which). DNA for the CDR3: TGTGCCAGCAGCTTAGTAGGAGGGGGAGGAGGCAATCAGCCCCAGCATTTT. It translates to CASSLVGGGGGNQPQHF.